This T cell receptor beta chain was recovered during a study of shared clonotypes between healthy human individuals. V lost 2 bases to trimming and J lost 1 base, with 12 bases between them. CDR3 size: 16 residues. The germline V gene has CDR1 MDHEN and CDR2 SYDVKM. Several immunoSEQ 96-well plates shared each subset's DNA, each plate a replicate. Original data processing: Junction-only sequences without quality scores came from ImmunoSEQ, so filtering differed. Generated by immunoSEQ multiplex PCR, the TCRdb table keeps only in-frame clones and is missing some. The DNA was the basis for D and trimming; V, J and clone size are from that table. The data contain hundreds of thousands of clones, 77% of them seen just once; the ten biggest clones take up more than 10%.

Sequencing used PBMCs. The V call is TRBV28, the J call TRBJ1-5; D not resolved. This clonotype originated in a woman aged 35 to 49 in good health. Some clones in this sample may be carry-over from other donors' samples. CDR3: CASSLMSDGSNQPQHF. CDR3 coding DNA: TGTGCCAGCAGTTTAATGTCCGACGGGAGCAATCAGCCCCAGCATTTT.